The rows below give T cell receptor beta chains drawn from one sample of a study of blood T cell repertoires in COVID-19. Sequenced by immunoSEQ multiplex PCR; TCRdb stores in-frame clones only, minus some. The data contain 280,000 or so clones, approximately 85% of them seen just once; the ten biggest clones take up 2.2%. Sequenced input: PBMCs or T cells enriched from blood (not recorded which). Receptors were obtained from a young man who had recovered from COVID-19. Each CDR3 is given with its conserved first and last residue. A D gene is named only where the DNA matches it firmly. Clone size is given for some rows only: seen once, a few or many times, or a class if the clone is expanded.

CDR3 DNA: TGTGCCAGCAGCTTGCTAGGGACAGCACAAAATTCACCCCTCCACTTT
CDR3 protein: CASSLLGTAQNSPLHF
J gene: TRBJ1-6
D gene: TRBD1
V gene: TRBV7-6
clone size: -

CDR3 DNA: TGTGCCAGCAGCGCCTGGGACAGGGGGGACTACGAGCAGTACTTC
CDR3 protein: CASSAWDRGDYEQYF
J gene: TRBJ2-7
D gene: TRBD1
V gene: TRBV7-6
clone size: -

CDR3 DNA: TGCAGCGTGGAACAGGTTGGAGAGACCCAGTACTTC
CDR3 protein: CSVEQVGETQYF
J gene: TRBJ2-5
D gene: -
V gene: TRBV29-1
clone size: -

CDR3 DNA: TGTGCCAGCAGCTTAACAGGGGAAAATGGCTACACCTTC
CDR3 protein: CASSLTGENGYTF
J gene: TRBJ1-2
D gene: TRBD1
V gene: TRBV7-6
clone size: -

CDR3 DNA: TGTGCCAGCAGCTCCCGGGACAATGAGCAGTTCTTC
CDR3 protein: CASSSRDNEQFF
J gene: TRBJ2-1
D gene: -
V gene: TRBV7-8
clone size: -

CDR3 DNA: TGTGCCAGCAGCGGGACTAGCGGGGGCCCGAACACCGGGGAGCTGTTTTTT
CDR3 protein: CASSGTSGGPNTGELFF
J gene: TRBJ2-2
D gene: TRBD2
V gene: TRBV5-4
clone size: few

CDR3 DNA: TGTGCCAGCAGCTTGACAGGACGTTCTAACTATGGCTACACCTTC
CDR3 protein: CASSLTGRSNYGYTF
J gene: TRBJ1-2
D gene: -
V gene: TRBV5-6
clone size: -

CDR3 DNA: TGCGCCAGCAGTGAGGGGAGTACCCGGACAGGGAACACCGGGGAGCTGTTTTTT
CDR3 protein: CASSEGSTRTGNTGELFF
J gene: TRBJ2-2
D gene: TRBD1
V gene: TRBV5-1
clone size: -

CDR3 DNA: TGTGCCAGCCAACAGGGGATTGACACTGAAGCTTTCTTT
CDR3 protein: CASQQGIDTEAFF
J gene: TRBJ1-1
D gene: TRBD1
V gene: TRBV18
clone size: -

CDR3 DNA: TGCGCCAGCAGTCCGACAGGGATACCCTACGAGCAGTACTTC
CDR3 protein: CASSPTGIPYEQYF
J gene: TRBJ2-7
D gene: TRBD1
V gene: TRBV5-1
clone size: -

CDR3 DNA: TGTGCCAGCAGCTCCGGGGGGGGGCCAGGTGAGCAGTACTTC
CDR3 protein: CASSSGGGPGEQYF
J gene: TRBJ2-7
D gene: TRBD2
V gene: TRBV9
clone size: -

CDR3 DNA: TGTGCCAGCAGCGCCGGGACTAGCAATGAGCAGTTCTTC
CDR3 protein: CASSAGTSNEQFF
J gene: TRBJ2-1
D gene: TRBD2
V gene: TRBV9
clone size: -

CDR3 DNA: TGTGCCAGCAGCTTGGATGGGACAGATACAGTAAACACTGAAGCTTTCTTT
CDR3 protein: CASSLDGTDTVNTEAFF
J gene: TRBJ1-1
D gene: TRBD1
V gene: TRBV5-4
clone size: once

CDR3 DNA: TGTGCCAGCAGCTTACAGGGGCGAGACACTGAAGCTTTCTTT
CDR3 protein: CASSLQGRDTEAFF
J gene: TRBJ1-1
D gene: -
V gene: TRBV13
clone size: -

CDR3 DNA: TGTGCCAGCAGCGGGCTGGGGACAGATTACAATGAGCAGTTCTTC
CDR3 protein: CASSGLGTDYNEQFF
J gene: TRBJ2-1
D gene: TRBD1
V gene: TRBV7-9
clone size: -

CDR3 DNA: TGTGCCGCTGCCACAGGGGGAAACGGCGGGGAGCTGTTTTTT
CDR3 protein: CAAATGGNGGELFF
J gene: TRBJ2-2
D gene: TRBD1
V gene: TRBV6-5
clone size: -

CDR3 DNA: TGCGCCAGCAGCCCGGGGGTGGTCATGAACACTGAAGCTTTCTTT
CDR3 protein: CASSPGVVMNTEAFF
J gene: TRBJ1-1
D gene: -
V gene: TRBV5-1
clone size: -

CDR3 DNA: TGTGCCAGCTCTGAGGGGGCTCAAGGCTACACCTTC
CDR3 protein: CASSEGAQGYTF
J gene: TRBJ1-2
D gene: TRBD1
V gene: TRBV7-9
clone size: -

CDR3 DNA: TGTGCCAGCTCACCGGGTACAGGTCGGGAAAAACTGTTTTTT
CDR3 protein: CASSPGTGREKLFF
J gene: TRBJ1-4
D gene: -
V gene: TRBV18
clone size: -

CDR3 DNA: TGTGCCAGCAGGGGGACAGGGGGAAACACCATATATTTT
CDR3 protein: CASRGTGGNTIYF
J gene: TRBJ1-3
D gene: TRBD1
V gene: TRBV12-3/TRBV12-4
clone size: -

CDR3 DNA: TGTGCCAGCAGCCACGGCACCGGGGAGCTGTTTTTT
CDR3 protein: CASSHGTGELFF
J gene: TRBJ2-2
D gene: -
V gene: TRBV3-1/TRBV3-2
clone size: -

CDR3 DNA: TGTGCCTCTGGGGGCGGAAGGGATACGCAGTATTTT
CDR3 protein: CASGGGRDTQYF
J gene: TRBJ2-3
D gene: -
V gene: TRBV30
clone size: -

CDR3 DNA: TGTGCCAGCCACCCTACCCGGGACAGGGCTAACTATGGCTACACCTTC
CDR3 protein: CASHPTRDRANYGYTF
J gene: TRBJ1-2
D gene: TRBD1
V gene: TRBV2
clone size: -

CDR3 DNA: TGTGCCTGGAGTTTTGAGGTAGTCTACTACGAGCAGTACTTC
CDR3 protein: CAWSFEVVYYEQYF
J gene: TRBJ2-7
D gene: -
V gene: TRBV30
clone size: -

CDR3 DNA: TGTGCCAGCAGTTTATCGATAAGGGTGGCGGGAGAGACCCAGTACTTC
CDR3 protein: CASSLSIRVAGETQYF
J gene: TRBJ2-5
D gene: -
V gene: TRBV27
clone size: -

CDR3 DNA: TGTGCCTGGGACAGCTCCTATAATTCACCCCTCCACTTT
CDR3 protein: CAWDSSYNSPLHF
J gene: TRBJ1-6
D gene: -
V gene: TRBV30
clone size: few

CDR3 DNA: TGTGCCAGCAGCCCCCGGGACTACTTCTACAATGAGCAGTTCTTC
CDR3 protein: CASSPRDYFYNEQFF
J gene: TRBJ2-1
D gene: TRBD2
V gene: TRBV7-8
clone size: -

CDR3 DNA: TGTGCCTGGTGTACAGGGTCGGGCACTGAAGCTTTCTTT
CDR3 protein: CAWCTGSGTEAFF
J gene: TRBJ1-1
D gene: -
V gene: TRBV30
clone size: -

CDR3 DNA: TGTGCCAGCAGCCAGGGGGGACAGTCGCTCAATGAGCAGTTCTTC
CDR3 protein: CASSQGGQSLNEQFF
J gene: TRBJ2-1
D gene: -
V gene: TRBV3-1/TRBV3-2
clone size: once

CDR3 DNA: TGCGCCAGCAGCCTAGGGGGCGCATTGGCAAACACCATATATTTT
CDR3 protein: CASSLGGALANTIYF
J gene: TRBJ1-3
D gene: TRBD1
V gene: TRBV5-1
clone size: -

CDR3 DNA: TGTGCCACCAGTGATTCTCTTCGGGGAGACACAGATACGCAGTATTTT
CDR3 protein: CATSDSLRGDTDTQYF
J gene: TRBJ2-3
D gene: -
V gene: TRBV24-1
clone size: -

CDR3 DNA: TGCGCCAGCGAGGGACTAGCGGGGTGGAATGAGCAGTTCTTC
CDR3 protein: CASEGLAGWNEQFF
J gene: TRBJ2-1
D gene: TRBD2
V gene: TRBV10-1
clone size: -

CDR3 DNA: TGTGCCAGCAGCTTAAGGGAGAGGCCCAACACCGGGGAGCTGTTTTTT
CDR3 protein: CASSLRERPNTGELFF
J gene: TRBJ2-2
D gene: -
V gene: TRBV7-9
clone size: -

CDR3 DNA: TGTGCCAGCAGCCAAGAGGCCGGGGAGAAAGGCACTGAAGCTTTCTTT
CDR3 protein: CASSQEAGEKGTEAFF
J gene: TRBJ1-1
D gene: -
V gene: TRBV3-1/TRBV3-2
clone size: -

CDR3 DNA: TGTGCCAGCAGGAGGGACAGGGGTCTCTACGAGCAGTACTTC
CDR3 protein: CASRRDRGLYEQYF
J gene: TRBJ2-7
D gene: TRBD1
V gene: TRBV2
clone size: -

CDR3 DNA: TGTGCCAGCACCCAAAGGGGTCGGGGGACCTATGGCTACACCTTC
CDR3 protein: CASTQRGRGTYGYTF
J gene: TRBJ1-2
D gene: -
V gene: TRBV6-5
clone size: -

CDR3 DNA: TGTGCCACCAGCAGAGATCCCACGGGGGCCTACGAGCAGTACTTC
CDR3 protein: CATSRDPTGAYEQYF
J gene: TRBJ2-7
D gene: -
V gene: TRBV15
clone size: -

CDR3 DNA: TGTGCCAGCAGTCTGGGCAGGGATGGAGCTTTCTTT
CDR3 protein: CASSLGRDGAFF
J gene: TRBJ1-1
D gene: -
V gene: TRBV12-3/TRBV12-4
clone size: -

CDR3 DNA: TGTGCCAGCAGCTTGGATGTGTTTCAGGGCTACGAGCAGTACTTC
CDR3 protein: CASSLDVFQGYEQYF
J gene: TRBJ2-7
D gene: -
V gene: TRBV5-5
clone size: -

CDR3 DNA: TGTGCCAGCAGTGATTTGAGGGCTCGACAGGGCAACTACGAGCAGTACTTC
CDR3 protein: CASSDLRARQGNYEQYF
J gene: TRBJ2-7
D gene: TRBD1
V gene: TRBV6-1
clone size: -

CDR3 DNA: TGTGCCAGCAGCCCCTTCCGCGGTGGGAATGAGCAGTTCTTC
CDR3 protein: CASSPFRGGNEQFF
J gene: TRBJ2-1
D gene: -
V gene: TRBV7-2
clone size: -

CDR3 DNA: TGTGCCAGCAGCCGGAGGGGGGACAGGAGTGAAAAACTGTTTTTT
CDR3 protein: CASSRRGDRSEKLFF
J gene: TRBJ1-4
D gene: TRBD1
V gene: TRBV5-5
clone size: -

CDR3 DNA: TGTGCCAGTAAGAGGTTTAAGGATAACTATGGCTACACCTTC
CDR3 protein: CASKRFKDNYGYTF
J gene: TRBJ1-2
D gene: -
V gene: TRBV19
clone size: -

CDR3 DNA: TGTGCCAGCAGCCGTACTATTTATGGCTACACCTTC
CDR3 protein: CASSRTIYGYTF
J gene: TRBJ1-2
D gene: -
V gene: TRBV5-4
clone size: -

CDR3 DNA: TGTGCCAGTAGTATGGAAAGGGGCGCCGGTACCTATGGCTACACCTTC
CDR3 protein: CASSMERGAGTYGYTF
J gene: TRBJ1-2
D gene: -
V gene: TRBV19
clone size: -

CDR3 DNA: TGTGCCAGCATTCCCCTCTTGGTTCGGGGCTACACCTTC
CDR3 protein: CASIPLLVRGYTF
J gene: TRBJ1-2
D gene: -
V gene: TRBV12-3/TRBV12-4
clone size: -

CDR3 DNA: TGTGCCAGCGGGGGGACGGCAAACTATGGCTACACCTTC
CDR3 protein: CASGGTANYGYTF
J gene: TRBJ1-2
D gene: -
V gene: TRBV12-3/TRBV12-4
clone size: -

CDR3 DNA: TGCGCCGTAGGTAGGAGGGGGCTATTAGGAGAGACCCAGTACTTC
CDR3 protein: CAVGRRGLLGETQYF
J gene: TRBJ2-5
D gene: -
V gene: TRBV5-1
clone size: -

CDR3 DNA: TGTGCCAGCAGCCAAACAGGGGATTCACCCCTCCACTTT
CDR3 protein: CASSQTGDSPLHF
J gene: TRBJ1-6
D gene: TRBD1
V gene: TRBV3-1/TRBV3-2
clone size: -

CDR3 DNA: TGTGCCAGCAGCTTAATAGCGGGGGGGCCCGATGAGCAGTTCTTC
CDR3 protein: CASSLIAGGPDEQFF
J gene: TRBJ2-1
D gene: TRBD2
V gene: TRBV7-6
clone size: few

CDR3 DNA: TGCGCCAGCAGCCAAGGGCTCGGGGGGCCAGACGCGGCTTTCTTT
CDR3 protein: CASSQGLGGPDAAFF
J gene: TRBJ1-1
D gene: -
V gene: TRBV4-3
clone size: -

CDR3 DNA: TGCGCCAGCAGTGTAAGGGGGAGCTCCTACAATGAGCAGTTCTTC
CDR3 protein: CASSVRGSSYNEQFF
J gene: TRBJ2-1
D gene: -
V gene: TRBV10-2
clone size: -

CDR3 DNA: TGCGCCAGCAGCCAAGCCCGGGGAGCCTATGGCTACACCTTC
CDR3 protein: CASSQARGAYGYTF
J gene: TRBJ1-2
D gene: -
V gene: TRBV4-3
clone size: -

CDR3 DNA: TGTGCCAGCAGCTGGGGACAGGACTACTATGGCTACACCTTC
CDR3 protein: CASSWGQDYYGYTF
J gene: TRBJ1-2
D gene: TRBD1
V gene: TRBV7-2
clone size: -

CDR3 DNA: TGTGCCAGCAGCCAAGAAAGCCGGCGGGGGCTTTACAATGAGCAGTTCTTC
CDR3 protein: CASSQESRRGLYNEQFF
J gene: TRBJ2-1
D gene: -
V gene: TRBV3-1/TRBV3-2
clone size: few

CDR3 DNA: TGTGCCAGCTCACCAGGCGGGACAGATACCGAGCAGTACTTC
CDR3 protein: CASSPGGTDTEQYF
J gene: TRBJ2-7
D gene: -
V gene: TRBV18
clone size: once

CDR3 DNA: TGTGCCAGCAGCTCTTTGGCGGGGGTCCAAGAGACCCAGTACTTC
CDR3 protein: CASSSLAGVQETQYF
J gene: TRBJ2-5
D gene: TRBD2
V gene: TRBV5-6
clone size: few

CDR3 DNA: TGCGCCAGCAGCTTGGGGGACACCGCCTACGAGCAGTACTTC
CDR3 protein: CASSLGDTAYEQYF
J gene: TRBJ2-7
D gene: -
V gene: TRBV5-1
clone size: few

CDR3 DNA: TGTGCCAGTAGTAAGGACAGGGGTATCGGGCAGCCCCAGCATTTT
CDR3 protein: CASSKDRGIGQPQHF
J gene: TRBJ1-5
D gene: TRBD1
V gene: TRBV19
clone size: few

CDR3 DNA: TGTGCCAGCAGCCAGGGTTTTCTAGCGGGGAGTCCAGAGACCCAGTACTTC
CDR3 protein: CASSQGFLAGSPETQYF
J gene: TRBJ2-5
D gene: TRBD2
V gene: TRBV3-1/TRBV3-2
clone size: -